These 9 T cell receptor beta chains originate from one sample sequenced in a study of T cells in localized non-small cell lung cancer. TCRdb's table, derived via immunoSEQ multiplex PCR, lists solely in-frame clones and lacks some. The sample has just under 35,000 clones, around 93% seen once. Material: peripheral blood mononuclear cells, obtained before any cancer treatment. The receptors were gathered from a female donor of 60 years or more with stage II lung adenocarcinoma.

J is TRBJ1-5 and V is TRBV6-4; 10 positions match TRBD1. Losses at the gene ends were 4 bases for V and 9 bases for J; bases not matched to a gene: 3. Germline V lookup: CDR1 MRHNA, CDR2 SNTAGT. This CDR3 has 13 amino acids. The DNA of the CDR3 is TGTGCCAGCAGTGGGGACAGGGGAGGGCCCCAGCATTTT. Its protein product is CASSGDRGGPQHF.

As to this clone: Other DNA sequences in the same sample also yield this CDR3. V gene TRBV5-1 combines with J gene TRBJ2-3; D unclear. CDR1 and CDR2 from the germline V gene are SGHRS and YFSETQ. The CDR3 has 12 amino acids. Between the trimmed V and J ends, which lost 4 bases and 2 bases, there was a span of 5 bases. The CDR3 loop reads CASSVNTDTQYF. The DNA of the CDR3 is TGCGCCAGCAGCGTAAACACAGATACGCAGTATTTT. The full variable domain, completed using reference TRBV5-1 and TRBJ2-3, is KAGVTQTPRYLIKTRGQQVTLSCSPISGHRSVSWYQQTPGQGLQFLFEYFSETQRNKGNFPGRFSGRQFSNSRSEMNVSTLELGDSALYLCASSVNTDTQYFGPGTRLTVL.

The chain uses TRBV2 and TRBJ2-5; 13 positions match TRBD2. CDR3 size: 15 residues. CDR1 and CDR2 from the germline V gene are SNHLY and FYNNEI. V dropped 6 bases and J dropped 8; count of bases not matched to a gene: 9. The CDR3 spells CASSEGLAGSSTQYF. The CDR3 DNA reads TGTGCCAGCAGCGAGGGACTAGCGGGGTCCTCTACCCAGTACTTC.

V usage is TRBV27 and J usage is TRBJ1-3; no reliable D call. V dropped 4 bases and J dropped 0 bases, with 4 bases sitting between them. The CDR3 spans 13 residues. Germline assignment: CDR1 MNHEY and CDR2 SMNVEV (reference sequence). CDR3 coding DNA: TGTGCCAGCAGTTCACGCTCTGGAAACACCATATATTTT. The encoded protein is CASSSRSGNTIYF.

This chain connects TRBV19 to TRBJ1-5; 9 bases align to TRBD1. The CDR3 has 16 amino acids. V lost 10 bases and J lost 5; bases outside the gene matches: 15. CDR1 is LNHDA and CDR2 is SQIVND in the germline V gene (reference sequence). As DNA, the CDR3 is TGTGCCACCTCGGGACAGGGTCGGTTGGGTGATCAGCCCCAGCATTTT. It yields the protein CATSGQGRLGDQPQHF.

V and J are TRBV5-1 and TRBJ2-5; possible D gene TRBD1, 6 bases. Looked up from germline, CDR1 is SGHRS and CDR2 is YFSETQ. CDR3 length: 13 amino acids. V was cut by 3 bases and J by 5 bases, with 11 bases left in between. The CDR3: CASSSGAGETQYF. The CDR3 bases are TGCGCCAGCAGCTCAGGGGCTGGGGAGACCCAGTACTTC.

V gene TRBV9 combines with J gene TRBJ2-5; 13 bases are shared with TRBD2. The CDR3 is 20 residues long. Germline V gives CDR1 SGDLS, CDR2 YYNGEE. The J segment lost 2 bases and the V segment lost 0 bases, leaving 13 bases of the junction unmatched. The chain's CDR3 is CASSVGPGLAGKLLQETQYF. As DNA, the CDR3 is TGTGCCAGCAGCGTAGGGCCGGGACTAGCGGGGAAACTACTGCAAGAGACCCAGTACTTC.

The CDR3 protein is CASSPQGNPNTEAFF. The DNA of the CDR3 is TGTGCCAGCAGCCCCCAGGGGAATCCGAACACTGAAGCTTTCTTT. The chain joins TRBV7-2 to TRBJ1-1; D possibly corresponds to TRBD1 (6 bases). This CDR3 comprises 15 residues. Germline assignment: CDR1 SGHTA and CDR2 FQGNSA. Between the trimmed V and J ends, which lost 5 bases and 1 base, there was a span of 14 bases.

The J gene is TRBJ2-1, the V gene TRBV7-2; D call uncertain. Deletions cut 2 bases from V and 5 bases from J, with 10 bases between. The CDR3 is 14 amino acids. Germline values: CDR1 SGHTA, CDR2 FQGNSA. The CDR3 here is CASSLSLTDNEQFF. In nucleotides, the CDR3 is TGTGCCAGCAGCTTAAGCCTTACGGACAATGAGCAGTTCTTC.